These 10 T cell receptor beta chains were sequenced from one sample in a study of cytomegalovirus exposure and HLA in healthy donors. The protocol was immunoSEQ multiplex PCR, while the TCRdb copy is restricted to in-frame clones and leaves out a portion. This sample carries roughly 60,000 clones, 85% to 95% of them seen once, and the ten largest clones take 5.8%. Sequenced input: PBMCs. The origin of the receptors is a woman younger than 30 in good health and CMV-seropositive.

The chain's CDR3 is CASSEGGGVYEQYF. In DNA form, the CDR3 reads TGTGCCAGCAGTGAGGGAGGGGGGGTCTACGAGCAGTACTTC. The chain recombines TRBV6-1 with TRBJ2-7; a weak D match, TRBD2 (7 bases). CDR3 length equals 14 residues. Deletions cut 3 bases from V and 3 bases from J, with 12 bases between. Germline V CDR1 and CDR2: MNHNS, SASEGT.

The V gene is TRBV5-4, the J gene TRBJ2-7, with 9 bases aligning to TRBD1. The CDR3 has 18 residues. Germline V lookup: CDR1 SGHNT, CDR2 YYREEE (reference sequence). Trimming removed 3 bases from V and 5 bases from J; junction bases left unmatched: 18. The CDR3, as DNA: TGTGCCAGCAGCTACGTCCCGGGACAGGGTTTAAACGCTCACGAGCAGTACTTC. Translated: CASSYVPGQGLNAHEQYF.

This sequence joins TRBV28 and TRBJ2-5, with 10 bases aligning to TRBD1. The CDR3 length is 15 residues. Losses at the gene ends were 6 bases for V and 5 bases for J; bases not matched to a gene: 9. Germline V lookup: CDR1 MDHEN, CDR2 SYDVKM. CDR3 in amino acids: CASRSSGQGMETQYF. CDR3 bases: TGTGCCAGCAGGTCCTCGGGACAGGGGATGGAGACCCAGTACTTC. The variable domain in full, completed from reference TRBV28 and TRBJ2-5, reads DVKVTQSSRYLVKRTGEKVFLECVQDMDHENMFWYRQDPGLGLRLIYFSYDVKMKEKGDIPEGYSVSREKKERFSLILESASTNQTSMYLCASRSSGQGMETQYFGPGTRLLVL.

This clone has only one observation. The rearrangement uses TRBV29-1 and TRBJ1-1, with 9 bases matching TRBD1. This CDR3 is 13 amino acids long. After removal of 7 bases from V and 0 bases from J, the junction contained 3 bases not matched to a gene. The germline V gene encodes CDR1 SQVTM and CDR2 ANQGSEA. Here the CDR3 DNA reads TGCAGCGCCGGGACAGGGATGAACACTGAAGCTTTCTTT. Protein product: CSAGTGMNTEAFF.

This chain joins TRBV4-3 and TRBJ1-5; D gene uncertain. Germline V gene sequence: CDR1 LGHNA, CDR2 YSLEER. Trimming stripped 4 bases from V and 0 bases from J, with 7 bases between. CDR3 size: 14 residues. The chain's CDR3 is CASSPTDSNQPQHF. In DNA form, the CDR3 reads TGCGCCAGCAGCCCAACTGATAGCAATCAGCCCCAGCATTTT.

The CDR3 nucleotides read TGCGCCAGCAGCCCCACAGGGGGCGAGAACGAGCAGTACTTC. It encodes CASSPTGGENEQYF. This chain joins TRBV5-1 and TRBJ2-7; 9 bases align to TRBD1. The V and J ends lost 4 bases and 5 bases, in that order; junction bases with no gene match: 7. CDR1 and CDR2 from the germline V gene are SGHRS and YFSETQ. The CDR3 loop spans 14 amino acids.

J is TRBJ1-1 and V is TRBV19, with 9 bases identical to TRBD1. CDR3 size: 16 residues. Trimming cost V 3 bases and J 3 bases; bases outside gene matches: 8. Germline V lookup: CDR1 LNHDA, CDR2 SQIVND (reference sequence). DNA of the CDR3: TGTGCCAGTAGTATCCGGGACAGGGTCAGGGACACTGAAGCTTTCTTT. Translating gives CASSIRDRVRDTEAFF.

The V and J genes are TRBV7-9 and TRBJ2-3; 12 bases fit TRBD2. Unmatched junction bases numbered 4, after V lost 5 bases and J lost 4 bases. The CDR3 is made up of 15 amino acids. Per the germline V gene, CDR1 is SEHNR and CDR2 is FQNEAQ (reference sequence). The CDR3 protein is CASSPLAGGPDTQYF. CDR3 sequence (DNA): TGTGCCAGCAGCCCGCTAGCGGGAGGGCCAGATACGCAGTATTTT. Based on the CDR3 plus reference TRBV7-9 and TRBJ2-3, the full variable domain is DTGVSQNPRHKITKRGQNVTFRCDPISEHNRLYWYRQTLGQGPEFLTYFQNEAQLEKSRLLSDRFSAERPKGSFSTLEIQRTEQGDSAMYLCASSPLAGGPDTQYFGPGTRLTVL.

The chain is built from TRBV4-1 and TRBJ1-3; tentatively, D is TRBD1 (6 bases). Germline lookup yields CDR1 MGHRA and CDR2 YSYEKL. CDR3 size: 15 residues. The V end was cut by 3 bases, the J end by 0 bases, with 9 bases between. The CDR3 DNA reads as TGCGCCAGCAGCCAGGGACATCTCTCTGGAAACACCATATATTTT. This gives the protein CASSQGHLSGNTIYF.

CDR3 in DNA: TGTGCCAGCAGCTTTGTGGGACAGGGGGCCTGGGAGACCCAGTACTTC. Encoded protein: CASSFVGQGAWETQYF. The rearrangement uses TRBV7-2 and TRBJ2-5, with 12 nucleotides matching TRBD1. The CDR3 runs to 16 residues. The V and J ends lost 3 bases and 5 bases, in that order; junction bases with no gene match: 7. The germline V gene has CDR1 SGHTA and CDR2 FQGNSA. Drawing the rest from reference TRBV7-2 and TRBJ2-5, the complete variable domain is GAGVSQSPSNKVTEKGKDVELRCDPISGHTALYWYRQSLGQGLEFLIYFQGNSAPDKSGLPSDRFSAERTGGSVSTLTIQRTQQEDSAVYLCASSFVGQGAWETQYFGPGTRLLVL.